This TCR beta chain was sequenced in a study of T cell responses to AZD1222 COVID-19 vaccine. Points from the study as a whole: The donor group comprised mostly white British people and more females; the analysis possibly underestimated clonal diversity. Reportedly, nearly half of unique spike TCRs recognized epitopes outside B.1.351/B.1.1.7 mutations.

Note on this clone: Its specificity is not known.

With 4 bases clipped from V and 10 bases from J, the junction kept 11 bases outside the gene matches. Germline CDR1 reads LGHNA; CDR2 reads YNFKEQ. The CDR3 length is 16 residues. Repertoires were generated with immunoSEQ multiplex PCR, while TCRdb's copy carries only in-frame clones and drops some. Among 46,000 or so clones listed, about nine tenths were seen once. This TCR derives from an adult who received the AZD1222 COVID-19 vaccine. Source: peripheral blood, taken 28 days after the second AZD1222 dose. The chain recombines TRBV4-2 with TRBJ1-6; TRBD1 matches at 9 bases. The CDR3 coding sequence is TGTGCCAGCAGCCCGATTTCCGACAGGGGGAAATCACCCCTCCACTTT. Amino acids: CASSPISDRGKSPLHF.